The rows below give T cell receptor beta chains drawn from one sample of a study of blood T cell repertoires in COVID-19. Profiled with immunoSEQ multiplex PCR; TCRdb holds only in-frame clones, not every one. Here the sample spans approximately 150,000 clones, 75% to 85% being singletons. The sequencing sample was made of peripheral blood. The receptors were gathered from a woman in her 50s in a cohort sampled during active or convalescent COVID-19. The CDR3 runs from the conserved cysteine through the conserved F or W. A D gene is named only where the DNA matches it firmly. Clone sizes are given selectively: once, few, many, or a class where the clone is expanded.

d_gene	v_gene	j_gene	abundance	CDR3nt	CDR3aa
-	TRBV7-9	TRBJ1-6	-	TGTGCCAGCAGCTTACAGGGACTTAATTCACCCCTCCACTTT	CASSLQGLNSPLHF
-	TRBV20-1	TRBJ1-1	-	TGCAGTGCTACAGGGAACACTGAAGCTTTCTTT	CSATGNTEAFF
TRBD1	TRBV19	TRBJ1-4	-	TGTGCCAGTAGTGTCCCGGGACAGGGTTCGCTGTTTTTT	CASSVPGQGSLFF
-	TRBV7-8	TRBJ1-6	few	TGTGCCAGCAGCTTCGGACAGACTAACAATTCACCCCTCCACTTT	CASSFGQTNNSPLHF
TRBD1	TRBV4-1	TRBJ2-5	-	TGCGCCAGCAGCCAATCCCGGACAGGGGGCCTTGGGGAAGAGACCCAGTACTTC	CASSQSRTGGLGEETQYF
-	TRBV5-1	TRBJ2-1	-	TGCGCCAGCAGCTGGGACTCCCTACCGTACAATGAGCAGTTCTTC	CASSWDSLPYNEQFF
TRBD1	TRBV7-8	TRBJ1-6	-	TGTGCCAGCAGCCTCCAGGGGGACTATAATTCACCCCTCCACTTT	CASSLQGDYNSPLHF
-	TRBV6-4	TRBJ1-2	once	TGTGCCAGCAGTGAAGATGCAACAGGGCTGTTTGTCGGCTACACCTTC	CASSEDATGLFVGYTF
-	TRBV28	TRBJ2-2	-	TGTGCCAGCAGTTGGGGTCGGAGGAAGTACACCGGGGAGCTGTTTTTT	CASSWGRRKYTGELFF
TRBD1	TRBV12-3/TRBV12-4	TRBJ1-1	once	TGTGCCAGCTCGACAGGGCTAAACACTGAAGCTTTCTTT	CASSTGLNTEAFF
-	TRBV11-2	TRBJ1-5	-	TGTGCCAGCAGCTTAGATCGACAGCTCAGTCAGCCCCAGCATTTT	CASSLDRQLSQPQHF
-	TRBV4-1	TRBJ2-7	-	TGCGCCAGCAGCCAAGTAGAAGACAGCGTGTCCTACGAGCAGTACTTC	CASSQVEDSVSYEQYF
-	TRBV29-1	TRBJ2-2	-	TGCAGCGCTTGGACAAGGAACACCGGGGAGCTGTTTTTT	CSAWTRNTGELFF
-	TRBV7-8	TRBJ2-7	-	TGTGCCAGCAGCTTAGGACAGGTCGACAAGCAGTACTTC	CASSLGQVDKQYF
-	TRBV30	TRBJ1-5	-	TGTGCCTGGAGTCCCGGGGTGGGGAATCAGCCCCAGCATTTT	CAWSPGVGNQPQHF
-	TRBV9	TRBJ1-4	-	TGTGCCAGCAGCGTAGAAGGTCTGAGCTCAGGGCGAGAAAAACTGTTTTTT	CASSVEGLSSGREKLFF
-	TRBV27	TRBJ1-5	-	TGTGCCAGCAGTAGAAGGGGGGGGTATAGCAATCAGCCCCAGCATTTT	CASSRRGGYSNQPQHF
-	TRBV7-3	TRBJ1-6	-	TGTGCCAGCAGCTTAACGGGATTGCGGGGGGCGAATTCACCCCTCCACTTT	CASSLTGLRGANSPLHF
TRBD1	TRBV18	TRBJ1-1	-	TGTGCCAGCTCACCACTCGGGACAGGGGAAGCTTTCTTT	CASSPLGTGEAFF
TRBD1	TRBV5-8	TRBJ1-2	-	TGTGCCAGCAGCCGGGACAGGGGGCGCCTTAACTATGGCTACACCTTC	CASSRDRGRLNYGYTF
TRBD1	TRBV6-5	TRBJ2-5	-	TGTGCCAGCAGTTACTCCGGACAGGTTCAAGAGACCCAGTACTTC	CASSYSGQVQETQYF
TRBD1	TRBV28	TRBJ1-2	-	TGTGCCAGCAGTTTTGGACAGGGGATGGTAGGTGGCTACACCTTC	CASSFGQGMVGGYTF
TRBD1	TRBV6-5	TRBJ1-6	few	TGTGCCAGCAGTTACTCAGGACAGGGTGGATCACCCCTCCACTTT	CASSYSGQGGSPLHF
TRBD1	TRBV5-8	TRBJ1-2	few	TGTGCCAGCAGCCCAGAACAGGGGCACTATGGCTACACCTTC	CASSPEQGHYGYTF